This passage covers 10 T cell receptor beta chains from one sample sequenced in a study of T cell responses to AZD1222 COVID-19 vaccine. Only in-frame clones appear in the TCRdb table, and some are missing; sequencing was by immunoSEQ multiplex PCR. This table holds 100,000 to 150,000 clones, approximately 90% found once. Specimen: peripheral blood, collected on day 0 of AZD1222 vaccination. These receptors all come from an adult in good health.

This clone was seen only once. The J gene is TRBJ2-1, the V gene TRBV10-2; 12 bases fit TRBD2. V lost 4 bases, J lost 5 bases, and 6 bases stayed unmatched. The CDR3 loop spans 16 amino acids. Per germline, CDR1 WSHSY and CDR2 SAAADI. The CDR3 sequence: CASSVLAGGRNNEQFF. The CDR3 nucleotides are TGCGCCAGCAGTGTCCTAGCGGGGGGGAGAAACAATGAGCAGTTCTTC.

This chain uses TRBV24-1 with TRBJ1-1, with D possibly TRBD1 on 5 matching bases. From germline, CDR1 is KGHDR and CDR2 SFDVKD. The CDR3 spans 15 residues. The V end lost 4 bases, the J end lost 0 bases, and 11 bases lay between the germline ends. The CDR3 region has the DNA TGTGCCACCAGTGAAGCGGGGGGACTGAACACTGAAGCTTTCTTT. This sequence encodes CATSEAGGLNTEAFF.

This clone was counted a single time. The chain uses TRBV9 and TRBJ2-7; unclear D gene. Germline loops: CDR1 SGDLS, CDR2 YYNGEE. Trimming shortened V by 0 bases and J by 3 bases, and 13 bases separated the two germline ends. The length of the CDR3 is 15 residues. The DNA of the CDR3 is TGTGCCAGCAGCGTAGAGGCCGGCGTGGGCTACGAGCAGTACTTC. Protein sequence: CASSVEAGVGYEQYF.

The chain carries TRBV10-3 and TRBJ1-1; D is possibly TRBD1 (6 bases). Germline V lookup: CDR1 ENHRY, CDR2 SYGVKD. V was pared by 0 bases and J by 0 bases, with 14 bases between. The CDR3 covers 17 residues. The DNA of the CDR3 is TGTGCCATCAGTGAGTCAGGAGAGGGGGTGGTGAACACTGAAGCTTTCTTT. It yields the protein CAISESGEGVVNTEAFF.

The genes are TRBV7-8 and TRBJ1-4; 7 nucleotides align to TRBD1. This CDR3 is built from 15 residues. V shed 4 bases and J 8 bases; nucleotides not matched to a gene: 10. Per the germline V gene, CDR1 is SGHVS and CDR2 is FQNEAQ. The CDR3, as DNA: TGTGCCAGCAGCTCCTCAGGGGGTCTCGGGGAAAAACTGTTTTTT. It is translated as CASSSSGGLGEKLFF.

The chain recombines TRBV10-2 with TRBJ1-2; D uncertain. Germline loops: CDR1 WSHSY, CDR2 SAAADI. CDR3 length: 13 residues. V was cut by 4 bases and J by 0 bases, with 6 bases left in between. The CDR3 loop is CASSVVSNYGYTF. CDR3 nucleotides: TGCGCCAGCAGTGTCGTTTCTAACTATGGCTACACCTTC.

The chain carries TRBV10-3 and TRBJ1-6; no firm D call. V lost 0 bases and J 9 bases, leaving 12 bases between the germline ends. CDR3 length: 15 residues. Germline assignment: CDR1 ENHRY and CDR2 SYGVKD. DNA of the CDR3: TGTGCCATCAGTGAGTCCGGCCTTTCGAGTTCACCCCTCCACTTT. Protein product: CAISESGLSSSPLHF.

This sequence joins TRBV7-3 and TRBJ2-2; TRBD2 might be the D (6 bases). V gave up 2 bases and J gave up 2 bases, with 12 bases separating them. The CDR3 has 16 residues. The V gene's germline CDR1 is SGHTA and CDR2 FQGTGA. CDR3 region: CASSLRGTVNTGELFF. In nucleotides, the CDR3 is TGTGCCAGCAGCTTACGCGGGACGGTTAACACCGGGGAGCTGTTTTTT.

V gene TRBV2 combines with J gene TRBJ2-4, with 8 bases fitting TRBD2. The V and J ends lost 6 bases and 0 bases, in that order; junction bases with no gene match: 13. Germline loops: CDR1 SNHLY, CDR2 FYNNEI. The length of the CDR3 is 18 residues. As DNA, the CDR3 is TGTGCCAGCAGCGACCCCCCCTTAGCGGGGCTAGCCAAAAACATTCAGTACTTC. It translates to CASSDPPLAGLAKNIQYF.

V and J are TRBV5-4 and TRBJ1-3, with D hard to call. The CDR3 runs to 12 residues. Germline-derived CDR1 and CDR2 are SGHNT and YYREEE (reference sequence). V shed 8 bases and J shed 4 bases, with 10 bases lying between them. The CDR3 DNA reads as TGTGCCAGTGGACCTGGAGGAAACACCATATATTTT. Protein product: CASGPGGNTIYF.